This TCR beta chain derives from a study of CD8 T cells in Susac syndrome. From blood CD8+ and CD4+ T cells, TCR beta sequences were generated. The multiple sclerosis control group consisted of treatment-naive patients whose relapsing-remitting disease, which was either stable or active, fulfilled revised McDonald criteria. TEMRA cells were enriched by FACS, and CD4+ and CD8+ T cells were negatively isolated. Random hexamers primed reverse transcription of about 0.45 to 1 ug RNA. Multiplex immunoSEQ PCR targeted 54 Vbeta and 13 Jbeta TCR beta segments. TCRdb used MiXCR to reprocess the immunoSEQ multiplex PCR reads, holding one entry per CDR3 protein. The data show about 160,000 distinct CDR3 sequences, 94% seen once. Germline V gene lookup returns CDR1 MNHNS and CDR2 SASEGT. The CDR3 has 12 residues. Trimming took off 2 bases at V and 5 bases at J, with 6 bases between the two ends.

The source material was CD4+ T cells from PBMCs. J is TRBJ1-1 and V is TRBV6-1, with no clear D. This TCR came from a human donor with multiple sclerosis. Written as DNA, the CDR3 is TGTGCCAGCAGTGAACTGGGTACTGAAGCTTTCTTT. This sequence encodes CASSELGTEAFF.